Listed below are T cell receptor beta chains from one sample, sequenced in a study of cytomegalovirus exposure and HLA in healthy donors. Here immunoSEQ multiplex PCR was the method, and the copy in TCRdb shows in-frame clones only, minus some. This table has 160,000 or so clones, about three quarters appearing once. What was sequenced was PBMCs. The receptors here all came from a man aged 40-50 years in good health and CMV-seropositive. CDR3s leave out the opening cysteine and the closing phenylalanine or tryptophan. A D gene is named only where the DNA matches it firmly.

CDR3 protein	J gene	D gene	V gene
ASSIRLAGAQLYNEQF	TRBJ2-1	TRBD2	TRBV19
ATNSARGKTQY	TRBJ2-5	-	TRBV5-1
ASSLGGLAGGITDTQY	TRBJ2-3	TRBD2	TRBV5-5
ASSLYAIGTSNNEQF	TRBJ2-1	TRBD2	TRBV7-3
ASSPPGTSGTLAKNIQY	TRBJ2-4	TRBD2	TRBV18
ASSRGGAETQY	TRBJ2-5	TRBD2	TRBV11-1
ASSSGTSGSRTQY	TRBJ2-5	TRBD2	TRBV6-5
ASSFPPQGAYEQY	TRBJ2-7	TRBD1	TRBV28
ASSRDSNYEQY	-	-	TRBV2
ASSPVGGRSTEAF	TRBJ1-1	-	TRBV9
ASRRTAPGYGYT	TRBJ1-2	-	TRBV6-1
ASSIRGPDGQPQH	TRBJ1-5	TRBD1	TRBV19
ASSSMDSINQPQH	TRBJ1-5	-	TRBV7-2
ASSINSGHHTGELF	TRBJ2-2	-	TRBV7-3
ASRRLPSGANVLT	TRBJ2-6	-	TRBV6-6
ASSLDRTGETQY	TRBJ2-5	TRBD1	TRBV11-2
ATTAGGKNTEAF	TRBJ1-1	TRBD1	TRBV27
ASSRGEGRGETQY	TRBJ2-5	TRBD2	TRBV6-5
ASSVRLRGSNQPQH	TRBJ1-5	-	TRBV5-6
ASSTRTGVGTEAF	TRBJ1-1	TRBD1	TRBV5-1
ASSLTGGWGTEAF	TRBJ1-1	TRBD1	TRBV7-9
ASSLGARAPFKETQY	TRBJ2-5	-	TRBV5-4
ASSEGVNTEAF	TRBJ1-1	-	TRBV2
ASSEGPPGEKLF	TRBJ1-4	-	TRBV10-2
ASSVRGRAPETQY	TRBJ2-5	TRBD2	TRBV2
ASSLGHQAEAF	TRBJ1-1	-	TRBV28
ASSNTGGSGETQY	TRBJ2-5	TRBD1	TRBV7-2
ASSQTGGTEAF	TRBJ1-1	TRBD1	TRBV18
ASSLYRTGGRETQY	TRBJ2-5	TRBD1	TRBV28
ASSFFSAGEETQY	TRBJ2-5	TRBD2	TRBV28
ASRQGLPTGELF	TRBJ2-2	TRBD1	TRBV19
ASSLTRGIHEQY	TRBJ2-7	-	TRBV5-1
ASSQMGDTANYGYT	TRBJ1-2	-	TRBV4-2
ASSAGTNYEQY	TRBJ2-7	-	TRBV27
ASSVTTSSDTQY	TRBJ2-3	-	TRBV9
ASSLNRNTEAF	TRBJ1-1	-	TRBV5-1
ASSLSGGRTAYEQY	TRBJ2-7	TRBD2	TRBV27
ATSRVGGSSYNEQF	TRBJ2-1	TRBD2	TRBV15
ASSSGQGSRNEQY	TRBJ2-7	TRBD1	TRBV11-3
ASSLESARLNEQF	TRBJ2-1	-	TRBV11-2
SALANTQY	TRBJ2-3	-	TRBV20-1